The present entry profiles one T cell receptor (beta chain) with its context. Its specificity is unknown. The sample holds other DNA sequences that translate to the same CDR3. The CDR3 contains 11 residues. Between the trimmed V and J ends, which lost 6 bases and 2 bases, there was a span of 5 bases. The germline CDR1 and CDR2 sequences are SNHLY and FYNNEI. The entry originates in a study of shared clonotypes between healthy human individuals. Study-wide context: Each donor contributed plates that comprised three CD4 naive, three CD4 memory, two CD8 naive and one CD8 memory. Broader study findings: Sampling covered blood only; tissue repertoires likely differ. Shared clonotypes: about 4.6% naive CD4, around 3.4% naive CD8, 2.3% memory CD4, about 0.4% memory CD8. In the sorted subsets, rarefaction showed sequencing was incomplete despite large depth.

Here immunoSEQ multiplex PCR was the method, and the copy in TCRdb shows in-frame clones only, minus some. The sample lists approximately 100,000 clones; about 67% were seen once. The sequence derives from a young woman in good health. The chain joins TRBV2 to TRBJ2-7; D is unresolved. Sample: memory CD8+ T cells sorted from blood. This sample's subset: CD45RO+ cells pooled with CCR7-negative TemRA cells. The CDR3 DNA reads as TGTGCCAGCAGCCCCGCCTACGAGCAGTACTTC. Translating gives CASSPAYEQYF.